The sequence of this T cell receptor beta chain was determined in a study of OX40 agonist ivuxolimab in advanced cancers. Study results and limitations: In general, CD8+ T cells held more expanded clones than CD4+ did, on average. Clonal expansion among partial responders at 0.1-3.0 mg/kg ranked near the lowest.

Germline lookup yields CDR1 SGHVS and CDR2 FQNEAQ. With 4 bases removed from V and 5 bases from J, the gap between germline ends came to 18 bases. This CDR3 is 16 amino acids long. The repertoire was sequenced with immunoSEQ multiplex PCR; TCRdb's copy has only in-frame clones and lacks some. The sample consists of almost 80,000 clones, 84% of them appearing once. About this clone: Its matching antigen is unknown.

The rearrangement uses TRBV7-8 and TRBJ2-1; tentatively, D is TRBD1 (7 bases). This TCR was sampled from an adult with an advanced solid tumor such as melanoma, head and neck, liver or kidney cancer. This specimen consisted of CD4+ or CD8+ T cells sorted from blood, obtained in a trial of the OX40 agonist ivuxolimab. The CDR3 region has the DNA TGTGCCAGCAGCTCGGGCACCAGGGGGGCTAACAATGAGCAGTTCTTC. The encoded protein is CASSSGTRGANNEQFF.